The 20 T cell receptor beta chains in this list originate from one sample, sequenced in a study of blood T cell repertoires in COVID-19. Clones were sequenced by immunoSEQ multiplex PCR, and TCRdb holds only the in-frame ones, with some missing. The sample lists 20,000 to 25,000 clones; around 82% were seen once. Sequencing was performed on peripheral blood. These receptor sequences come from a man in his sixties with active COVID-19.

The chain combines TRBV12-2 with TRBJ2-3; the D call of TRBD2 is as the table states it, not checked on the DNA. TRBV12-2 is flagged as a pseudogene. CDR3 length equals 15 residues. The CDR3 region has the DNA TGTGCAAGTCGCTTCTTGGCTAGCTTTCAGGATACGCAGTATTTT. Its protein product is CASRFLASFQDTQYF.

By share, this clone ranks as large. The chain couples TRBV7-6 to TRBJ2-7; 10 nucleotides match TRBD1. Germline CDR1 SGHVS, CDR2 FNYEAQ. V shed 5 bases, J shed 4 bases, and the junction held 11 bases outside the gene matches. CDR3 length: 16 amino acids. In nucleotides, the CDR3 is TGTGCCAGCAGCCCGGGGGGACAGGGGAATCTTTACGAGCAGTACTTC. It specifies CASSPGGQGNLYEQYF.

This clone was seen just once. The chain has TRBV12-3 or TRBV12-4 and TRBJ1-4; possible D gene TRBD1, 6 bases. The germline V and J ends were trimmed by 6 bases and 14 bases, with 19 bases remaining between them. There are 13 residues in the CDR3. The CDR3: CASRNTGIRTLFF. The CDR3 DNA sequence: TGTGCCAGCAGGAACACAGGGATCAGAACGCTGTTTTTT.

The J gene is TRBJ2-1, the V gene TRBV5-4; TRBD1 matches at 10 bases. CDR3 length equals 16 residues. Unmatched junction bases numbered 8, after V lost 4 bases and J lost 4 bases. From germline, CDR1 is SGHNT and CDR2 YYREEE (reference sequence). The CDR3 loop is CASSQTGTGVYNEQFF. In DNA form, the CDR3 reads TGTGCCAGCAGCCAAACCGGGACAGGGGTTTACAATGAGCAGTTCTTC. The entire variable domain, with the rest obtained from reference TRBV5-4 and TRBJ2-1, is as follows: ETGVTQSPTHLIKTRGQQVTLRCSSQSGHNTVSWYQQALGQGPQFIFQYYREEENGRGNFPPRFSGLQFPNYSSELNVNALELDDSALYLCASSQTGTGVYNEQFFGPGTRLTVL.

V is TRBV6-5 and J is TRBJ1-2, with 8 bases matching TRBD1. The CDR3 spans 13 residues. The V gene end was trimmed by 5 bases and the J gene end by 8 bases; junction bases not matched to a gene: 7. CDR1 and CDR2 from the germline V gene are MNHEY and SVGAGI. The CDR3 nucleotides read TGTGCCAGCAGTCTGACAGGGGAAGGGGGCTACACCTTC. Translation gives CASSLTGEGGYTF.

CDR3 bases: TGTGCCAGCAGCGAAAGCCTAGCGGGGGGAGATACGCAGTATTTT. The encoded protein is CASSESLAGGDTQYF. The chain links TRBV7-3 to TRBJ2-3; TRBD2 matches at 11 bases. This CDR3 contains 15 residues. The V gene end was trimmed by 5 bases and the J gene end by 5 bases; junction bases not matched to a gene: 6. Germline V gives CDR1 SGHTA, CDR2 FQGTGA.

This chain joins TRBV4-3 and TRBJ2-1; the match to TRBD2 covers 7 bases. CDR3 size: 15 residues. CDR1 LGHNA and CDR2 YSLEER come from the germline V gene. After removal of 0 bases from V and 3 bases from J, the junction contained 2 bases not matched to a gene. The CDR3 coding sequence is TGCGCCAGCAGCCAAGATGGGGGGGGCTACAATGAGCAGTTCTTC. Translated: CASSQDGGGYNEQFF.

The J gene is TRBJ2-7, the V gene TRBV27, with 7 bases fitting TRBD1. CDR1 and CDR2 from the germline V gene are MNHEY and SMNVEV (reference sequence). This CDR3 is built from 15 residues. V gave up 6 bases and J gave up 3 bases; unmatched junction bases: 11. The CDR3 DNA follows: TGTGCCAGCAGGGTCGGGGCAGGGGGTATCTACGAGCAGTACTTC. Its translation: CASRVGAGGIYEQYF.

This chain links TRBV9 with TRBJ2-5; TRBD2 might be the D (6 bases). From germline, CDR1 is SGDLS and CDR2 YYNGEE. V was shortened by 0 bases and J by 5 bases, with 14 bases between the two germline ends. There are 15 residues in the CDR3. DNA for the CDR3: TGTGCCAGCAGCGTAGAAGGCTCGGCGGGGGAGACCCAGTACTTC. Protein product: CASSVEGSAGETQYF. The full variable domain, rest sourced from reference TRBV9 and TRBJ2-5, is DSGVTQTPKHLITATGQRVTLRCSPRSGDLSVYWYQQSLDQGLQFLIQYYNGEERAKGNILERFSAQQFPDLHSELNLSSLELGDSALYFCASSVEGSAGETQYFGPGTRLLVL.

The CDR3 reads CASSLKAGKGEQFF. The CDR3 DNA reads as TGTGCCAGCAGCTTAAAGGCAGGGAAAGGTGAGCAGTTCTTC. The gene calls are TRBV7-3 and TRBJ2-1, with D maybe TRBD1 (5 bases). Germline CDR1 reads SGHTA; CDR2 reads FQGTGA. Between the trimmed V and J ends, which lost 1 base and 9 bases, there was a span of 13 bases. This CDR3 is built from 14 residues.

The rearrangement links TRBV6-5 to TRBJ2-3, with 7 bases aligning to TRBD2. The CDR3 has 12 amino acids. Germline V gene sequence: CDR1 MNHEY, CDR2 SVGAGI. Trimming at V came to 6 bases and at J to 11 bases, leaving 8 bases not matched to a gene. CDR3 in DNA: TGTGCCAGCAGGTTGGGCCGGGGGGTGCAGTATTTT. Amino acid sequence: CASRLGRGVQYF.

The rearrangement joins TRBV3-1 (or the pseudogene TRBV3-2) to TRBJ2-7, with D tentatively TRBD2 (5 bases). Germline assignment: CDR1 LGHDT and CDR2 YNNKEL (reference sequence). This CDR3 region has 12 residues. Trimming shortened V by 6 bases and J by 0 bases, and 6 bases separated the two germline ends. CDR3 DNA: TGTGCCAGCAGAGGGAGCTCCTACGAGCAGTACTTC. Translation gives CASRGSSYEQYF.

This clone has only one observation. The chain carries TRBV7-2 and TRBJ2-1; 8 bases map to TRBD2. V dropped 0 bases and J dropped 8; count of bases not matched to a gene: 6. Germline CDR1 and CDR2: SGHTA and FQGNSA. This CDR3 spans 15 amino acids. DNA of the CDR3: TGTGCCAGCAGCTTAGCTAGCGGGATTTCAGATGAGCAGTTCTTC. Protein: CASSLASGISDEQFF.

The CDR3 DNA follows: TGTGCCAGCAGCTCGGGGGGGCTAGTTGTAACCGGGGAGCTGTTTTTT. Residues: CASSSGGLVVTGELFF. This chain links TRBV9 with TRBJ2-2; 8 bases match TRBD2. The CDR3 loop spans 16 amino acids. V dropped 4 bases and J dropped 5; count of bases not matched to a gene: 10. Germline lookup yields CDR1 SGDLS and CDR2 YYNGEE.

The chain has TRBV6-4 and TRBJ2-1; weak D call: TRBD1 (6 bases). The CDR3 contains 19 residues. Trimming removed 2 bases from V and 4 bases from J, with 24 bases in between. Germline CDR1 MRHNA, CDR2 SNTAGT. CDR3 residues: CASSDGVNREFLLYNEQFF. The CDR3 bases are TGTGCCAGCAGTGACGGGGTCAACAGGGAATTTTTACTTTACAATGAGCAGTTCTTC.

The chain recombines TRBV19 with TRBJ1-5, with TRBD1 identical over 7 bases. Trimming cost V 5 bases and J 0 bases; bases outside gene matches: 7. This CDR3 is 16 amino acids long. Germline V CDR1 and CDR2: LNHDA, SQIVND (reference sequence). For the CDR3, the DNA is TGTGCCAGTAGTTCGTTCACAGGGGCTAGCAATCAGCCCCAGCATTTT. Translating it yields CASSSFTGASNQPQHF.

The chain employs TRBV12-3 or TRBV12-4 and TRBJ2-1; D not certain. The CDR3 covers 11 residues. Trimming shortened V by 5 bases and J by 4 bases, and 3 bases separated the two germline ends. Here the CDR3 DNA reads TGTGCCAGCAGTCAATACAATGAGCAGTTCTTC. It codes for CASSQYNEQFF.

The V call is TRBV4-2, the J call TRBJ1-2, with 7 bases aligning to TRBD1. Germline V gene sequence: CDR1 LGHNA, CDR2 YNFKEQ. CDR3 size: 17 residues. Trimming at V came to 6 bases and at J to 2 bases, leaving 15 bases not matched to a gene. Here the CDR3 DNA reads TGTGCCAGCAGTCCCATCACAACAGGGGCCGCGAACTATGGCTACACCTTC. Its translation: CASSPITTGAANYGYTF.

The chain uses TRBV11-2 and TRBJ2-1; 10 nucleotides match TRBD2. This CDR3 comprises 15 residues. The germline V gene encodes CDR1 SGHAT and CDR2 FQNNGV. V lost 3 bases, J lost 7 bases, and 6 bases stayed unmatched. The DNA of the CDR3 is TGTGCCAGCAGCTTGTCGAGCGGGAGGGAAAATGAGCAGTTCTTC. Translating it yields CASSLSSGRENEQFF.

This chain connects TRBV5-6 to TRBJ2-3, with TRBD1 identical over 9 bases. Germline V gene data show CDR1 as SGHDT and CDR2 as YYEEEE. J lost 6 bases, V lost 4 bases, and 9 bases had no gene match. The CDR3 spans 15 residues. This CDR3 reads CASSPPGQGGDTQYF. For the CDR3, the DNA is TGTGCCAGCAGCCCCCCGGGACAGGGTGGCGATACGCAGTATTTT.